This TCR beta chain is from a study of graft-versus-host responses after intestinal transplantation. The protocol was immunoSEQ multiplex PCR, while the TCRdb copy is restricted to in-frame clones and leaves out a portion. The data contain about 100,000 clones, about 90% of them singletons. The V end lost 0 bases, the J end lost 4 bases, and 9 bases lay between the germline ends. CDR1 is MNHNY and CDR2 is SVGAGI in the germline V gene (reference sequence). CDR3 length equals 15 residues. Whole-study results and caveats: The recipient marrow held GvH clones, and some of them showed up first in ileum or blood.

Comments on this clone: Its cognate antigen is unknown.

The TCR was taken from a human donor who was the organ donor for an intestinal transplant. The V and J genes are TRBV6-6 and TRBJ1-4; no clear D. This specimen consisted of unstimulated CD4+ T cells sorted from spleen or lymph node cells, obtained before transplant. CDR3 sequence: CASSYSADSNEKLFF. The CDR3, as DNA: TGTGCCAGCAGTTACTCGGCAGATAGTAATGAAAAACTGTTTTTT.